The clone carrying this TCR beta chain was observed a few times. The target antigen is unknown. This record belongs to a study of vaccination and CD4 T cells after COVID-19. Noted treatment: roughly 10-day PBMC culture with coronavirus spike peptide pools or control peptides (ViraFEST assay). After being plated at around 1.8 million per well, PBMCs were cultured with 9.5 to 10 IU/ml IL-2 and approximately 10 ug/ml peptide pools. The Oncomine TCR Beta short-read assay generated sequence data from the DNA of cultured CD4+ T cells. Via MiXCR, TCRdb re-called the PCR reads, giving one row per CDR3 protein. In the table there are about 4,100 distinct CDR3 sequences, 20% of which are singletons. Findings and caveats of the study: Spike mono-reactivity was evident in 304 of the 307 vaccine-specific clones derived from convalescent patients.

Germline V gives CDR1 MDHEN, CDR2 SYDVKM. V lost 0 bases to trimming and J lost 6 bases; unmatched junction nucleotides: 5. The CDR3 runs 17 residues. This sequence was found in a human donor who had recovered from COVID-19. Material for sequencing was CD4+ T cells from blood, cultured in vitro. This chain uses TRBV28 with TRBJ2-2, with 12 bases that match TRBD2. CDR3 sequence: CASSLWRLAGGPGELFF. For the CDR3, the DNA is TGTGCCAGCAGTTTATGGCGCCTAGCGGGGGGGCCCGGGGAGCTGTTTTTT. Based on the CDR3 plus reference TRBV28 and TRBJ2-2, the full variable domain is DVKVTQSSRYLVKRTGEKVFLECVQDMDHENMFWYRQDPGLGLRLIYFSYDVKMKEKGDIPEGYSVSREKKERFSLILESASTNQTSMYLCASSLWRLAGGPGELFFGEGSRLTVL.